This entry concerns a single TCR beta chain. Its antigen remains unknown. Stated time point: time of PML onset. This specimen comes from a study of multiple sclerosis patients with progressive multifocal leukoencephalopathy. Study-wide points: Preferential TRBV-TRBJ pairings or common gene usage were not detected at PML. Findings may reflect JC virus infection or just general immunocompromise.

Using immunoSEQ multiplex PCR, the repertoire was profiled, and TCRdb retains in-frame clones only, with some absent. The repertoire holds 25,000 to 35,000 clones, roughly 87% seen once, with about 3.2% in the top ten. This CDR3 is 14 amino acids long. The ends were cut back, 7 bases at V and 1 base at J, with 13 bases in the middle. Germline CDR1 and CDR2: MNHEY and SMNVEV (reference sequence). The material sequenced was PBMCs, taken from a patient treated with natalizumab. The source is a human donor with progressive multifocal leukoencephalopathy. The chain combines TRBV27 with TRBJ1-1; a weak D match, TRBD1 (5 bases). The CDR3 here is CASNSYTGNTEAFF. The CDR3 coding sequence is TGTGCCAGCAACTCCTACACAGGGAACACTGAAGCTTTCTTT.